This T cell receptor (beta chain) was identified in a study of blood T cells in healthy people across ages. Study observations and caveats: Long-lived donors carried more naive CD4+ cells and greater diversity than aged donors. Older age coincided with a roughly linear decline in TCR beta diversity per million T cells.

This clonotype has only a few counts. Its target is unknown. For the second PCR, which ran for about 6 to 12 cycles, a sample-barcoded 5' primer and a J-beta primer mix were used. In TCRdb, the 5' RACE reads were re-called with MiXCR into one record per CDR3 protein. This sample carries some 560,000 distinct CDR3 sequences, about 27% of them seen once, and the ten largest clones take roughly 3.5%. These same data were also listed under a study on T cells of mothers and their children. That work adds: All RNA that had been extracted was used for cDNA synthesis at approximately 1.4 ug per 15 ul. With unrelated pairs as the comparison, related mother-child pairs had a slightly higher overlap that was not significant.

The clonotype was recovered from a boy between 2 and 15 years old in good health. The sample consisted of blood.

This CDR3 is CASSQRGERGSTQYF. CDR3 DNA: TGCGCCAGCAGCCAACGGGGGGAGCGGGGAAGTACGCAGTATTTT. The chain couples TRBV4-3 to TRBJ2-3, with TRBD2 identical over 7 bases. CDR1 is LGHNA, CDR2 YSLEER, per germline. The CDR3 has 15 amino acids. After removal of 2 bases from V and 8 bases from J, the junction contained 10 bases not matched to a gene.